The source of this TCR beta chain is a study of T cells in Graves' hyperthyroidism and ophthalmopathy. CDR3 length equals 15 residues. Germline V CDR1 and CDR2: SGHRS, YFSETQ. Trimming cost V 4 bases and J 0 bases, with 13 bases left between them. At least ten counts were recorded for this clonotype. Patients between 18 and 65 years old had hyperthyroidism, newly diagnosed and lasting under 2 months. What was amplified from RNA transcripts were TCR beta CDR3 regions. HTBI primers were employed in a first-round RT-PCR of the TCR CDR3. MiXCR, run by TCRdb on the multiplex PCR reads, gives a single entry per CDR3 protein. Counted here are some 210,000 distinct CDR3 sequences, 17% occurring once; the ten biggest clones make up around 50%.

The TCR originated in a man in his forties or fifties with Graves' hyperthyroidism. Sequencing used blood. The chain employs TRBV5-1 and TRBJ1-1; no reliable D call. CDR3 amino acids: CASSPVSGVNTEAFF. CDR3 coding DNA: TGCGCCAGCAGCCCGGTCTCGGGCGTGAACACTGAAGCTTTCTTT.